This T cell receptor beta chain was recovered during a study of blood T cell repertoires in COVID-19. In the study overall: Sources were T cells, B-cell-depleted T cells, or PBMCs; the material itself was cDNA or gDNA.

The protocol was immunoSEQ multiplex PCR, while the TCRdb copy is restricted to in-frame clones and leaves out a portion. The sample has around 75,000 clones; 70% to 85% are singletons. The CDR3 totals 14 residues. From germline, CDR1 is KGHSH and CDR2 LQKENI. The V segment lost 3 bases and the J segment 3 bases; nucleotides outside the gene matches: 2. Patients at the Seattle site were enrolled during active infection and followed longitudinally. The chain combines TRBV18 with TRBJ1-2, with 9 nucleotides matching TRBD1. The source material was peripheral blood. This clonotype originated in a man over 45 with COVID-19, enrolled during active disease. The CDR3 bases are TGTGCCAGCTCACCGGACAGGGGATACTATGGCTACACCTTC. This encodes CASSPDRGYYGYTF.